The source of this T cell receptor beta chain is a study of blood T cell repertoires in COVID-19. TCRdb's table, derived via immunoSEQ multiplex PCR, lists solely in-frame clones and lacks some. Of 90,000 to 150,000 clones in the sample, 85% are singletons; the top ten hold under 13%. This CDR3 is 14 amino acids long. The V end was cut by 8 bases, the J end by 0 bases, with 8 bases between. Germline V gene data show CDR1 as MNHEY and CDR2 as SVGAGI. This receptor was identified in a man older than 75 with acute or convalescent COVID-19. The chain is built from TRBV6-5 and TRBJ1-6; D unclear. The sample was peripheral blood. This CDR3 is CASRLSSYNSPLHF. The DNA of the CDR3 is TGTGCCAGCCGGTTGAGCTCCTATAATTCACCCCTCCACTTT.